This entry lists 14 T cell receptor beta chains sequenced from one sample in a study of human thymus T cells (dated by TCRdb to about 2020). The library was obtained by the immunoSEQ multiplex PCR assay. TCRdb took this table from immuneACCESS and kept in-frame rearrangements with V and J called. Such tables lack part of the clones; where checked against another copy, unresolved V genes explain under half of the gap, and the rest is unexplained. This sample is represented by roughly 120,000 clones; around 94% of them were singletons. The biggest ten clones account for around 0.024% of the sample. The thymus tissue came from surgical resects taken out during corrective cardiac surgery. Sequencing input: thymus tissue. Receptors originate from a boy younger than two with a congenital heart defect but otherwise immunologically healthy.

The rearrangement joins TRBV11-3 to TRBJ1-1, with 10 bases lining up with TRBD1. CDR1 is SGHNT and CDR2 is YENEEA in the germline V gene. This CDR3 has 16 residues. V lost 7 bases to trimming and J lost 7 bases; unmatched junction nucleotides: 15. The CDR3 coding sequence is TGTGCCAGCATTCCCATCCGGGACAGGGGTGTAGGTGAAGCTTTCTTT. Its translation is CASIPIRDRGVGEAFF. Full variable domain (remainder filled in from reference TRBV11-3 and TRBJ1-1): EAGVVQSPRYKIIEKKQPVAFWCNPISGHNTLYWYLQNLGQGPELLIRYENEEAVDDSQLPKDRFSAERLKGVDSTLKIQPAELGDSAVYLCASIPIRDRGVGEAFFGQGTRLTVV.

This chain links TRBV28 with TRBJ1-5, with D perhaps matching TRBD1 (6 bases). CDR1 and CDR2 (germline): MDHEN, SYDVKM. The CDR3 length is 16 residues. V lost 3 bases to trimming and J lost 3 bases, with 15 bases between them. In DNA form, the CDR3 reads TGTGCCAGCAGTTTTCCCAACGGACAGTCCAATCAGCCCCAGCATTTT. As protein: CASSFPNGQSNQPQHF. Looking up the rest from reference TRBV28 and TRBJ1-5 gives the full variable domain: DVKVTQSSRYLVKRTGEKVFLECVQDMDHENMFWYRQDPGLGLRLIYFSYDVKMKEKGDIPEGYSVSREKKERFSLILESASTNQTSMYLCASSFPNGQSNQPQHFGDGTRLSIL.

This clone appeared once. The chain couples TRBV5-8 to TRBJ1-6; a possible D gene is TRBD1 (5 bases). Germline CDR1 and CDR2: SGHTS and YDEGEE. V shed 1 base and J shed 6 bases, with 8 bases lying between them. The CDR3 has 14 amino acids. CDR3 amino acids: CASSLMGPNSPLHF. DNA for the CDR3: TGTGCCAGCAGCTTGATGGGGCCTAATTCACCCCTCCACTTT. The full variable domain, in which reference TRBV5-8 and TRBJ1-6 provide the parts outside the CDR3, is EAGVTQSPTHLIKTRGQQATLRCSPISGHTSVYWYQQALGLGLQFLLWYDEGEERNRGNFPPRFSGRQFPNYSSELNVNALELEDSALYLCASSLMGPNSPLHFGNGTRLTVT.

The chain links TRBV14 to TRBJ2-4; D is possibly TRBD1 or TRBD2 (5 bases each). Trimming left V 4 bases short and J 8 bases short, with 6 bases between. The CDR3 is made up of 11 amino acids. Germline V lookup: CDR1 SGHDN, CDR2 FVKESK. CDR3 sequence (DNA): TGTGCCAGCAGCCGAGGGGACATTCAGTACTTC. It encodes CASSRGDIQYF.

V gene TRBV28 combines with J gene TRBJ1-2; 8 nucleotides align to TRBD1. CDR3 size: 15 residues. Germline loops: CDR1 MDHEN, CDR2 SYDVKM. The V and J ends lost 5 bases and 3 bases, in that order; junction bases with no gene match: 8. The CDR3 DNA sequence: TGTGCCAGCAGTCCCAGGGGGCGTTTCGACTATGGCTACACCTTC. Translated: CASSPRGRFDYGYTF.

This rearrangement joins TRBV4-3 to TRBJ2-1; tentatively, D is TRBD2 (7 bases). The germline gives CDR1 LGHNA, CDR2 YSLEER. The CDR3 runs to 17 residues. Trimming stripped 4 bases from V and 6 bases from J, with 22 bases between. The CDR3 DNA follows: TGCGCCAGCAGCCGACTGCCCCGAGGGGCGGGGGCCAATGAGCAGTTCTTC. Residues: CASSRLPRGAGANEQFF.

V usage is TRBV4-3 and J usage is TRBJ2-2; D is ambiguous. The CDR3 loop spans 13 amino acids. The germline CDR1 and CDR2 sequences are LGHNA and YSLEER. Trimming pared 0 bases from V and 7 bases from J, leaving 6 bases between. This chain's CDR3 is CASSQDGRGELFF. The CDR3 nucleotides are TGCGCCAGCAGCCAAGATGGCCGCGGGGAGCTGTTTTTT.

This clone showed up just once. The chain uses TRBV6-4 and TRBJ2-1; D might be TRBD2 (6 bases). Germline CDR1 reads MRHNA; CDR2 reads SNTAGT. Trimming took off 3 bases at V and 3 bases at J, with 9 bases between the two ends. The CDR3 has 14 residues. For the CDR3, the DNA is TGTGCCAGCAGTGAACGACTAGGCTACAATGAGCAGTTCTTC. Residues: CASSERLGYNEQFF.

The rearrangement joins TRBV19 to TRBJ2-5; TRBD2 might be the D (6 bases). Germline lookup yields CDR1 LNHDA and CDR2 SQIVND (reference sequence). The CDR3 loop spans 14 amino acids. The V gene lost 0 bases and the J gene lost 5 bases, with 10 bases spanning the gap. The CDR3 DNA follows: TGTGCCAGTAGTATAGACGGGGGTTTGGAGACCCAGTACTTC. Translating it yields CASSIDGGLETQYF. The complete variable domain, with remaining parts taken from reference TRBV19 and TRBJ2-5, reads DGGITQSPKYLFRKEGQNVTLSCEQNLNHDAMYWYRQDPGQGLRLIYYSQIVNDFQKGDIAEGYSVSREKKESFPLTVTSAQKNPTAFYLCASSIDGGLETQYFGPGTRLLVL.

The chain couples TRBV12-5 to TRBJ2-7; D gene uncertain. The germline V and J ends were trimmed by 4 bases and 0 bases, with 19 bases remaining between them. The germline V gene has CDR1 LGHNT and CDR2 FRNRAP. The CDR3 extends over 17 amino acids. The CDR3 region has the DNA TGTGCTAGTGGTTCGAGATCGACCGGCCGGAGCTCCTACGAGCAGTACTTC. Amino acids: CASGSRSTGRSSYEQYF.

The CDR3 protein is CAWSVRVGAGMNTEAFF. In DNA, the CDR3 is TGTGCCTGGAGTGTACGAGTCGGGGCAGGCATGAACACTGAAGCTTTCTTT. V is TRBV30 and J is TRBJ1-1; D may be TRBD1 (5 bases). Trimming shortened V by 0 bases and J by 0 bases, and 17 bases separated the two germline ends. Germline CDR1 reads GTSNPN; CDR2 reads SVGIG (reference sequence). The CDR3 totals 17 residues.

A single count supports this clone. The chain is built from TRBV7-2 and TRBJ2-3, with 9 nucleotides matching TRBD2. Germline V gives CDR1 SGHTA, CDR2 FQGNSA. Trimming at V came to 5 bases and at J to 1 base, leaving 1 base not matched to a gene. The CDR3 contains 14 residues. CDR3 in amino acids: CASSPSGGTDTQYF. In nucleotides, the CDR3 is TGTGCCAGCAGCCCTAGCGGGGGCACAGATACGCAGTATTTT.

The chain couples TRBV4-2 to TRBJ1-2, with a weak D call TRBD1 (5 bases). V dropped 2 bases and J dropped 2 bases, with 9 bases sitting between them. The germline V gene encodes CDR1 LGHNA and CDR2 YNFKEQ. CDR3 length: 14 residues. The CDR3 nucleotides read TGTGCCAGCAGCCAATCAGGGTCGAACTATGGCTACACCTTC. Its protein is CASSQSGSNYGYTF.

This chain uses TRBV6-1 with TRBJ1-6; D remains unclear. The CDR3 runs to 18 residues. V was clipped by 4 bases and J by 7 bases, with 23 bases between them. Per the germline V gene, CDR1 is MNHNS and CDR2 is SASEGT. The CDR3 loop reads CASSAEGRAAGGNSPLHF. CDR3 DNA: TGTGCCAGCAGTGCCGAAGGGAGGGCAGCTGGAGGCAATTCACCCCTCCACTTT.